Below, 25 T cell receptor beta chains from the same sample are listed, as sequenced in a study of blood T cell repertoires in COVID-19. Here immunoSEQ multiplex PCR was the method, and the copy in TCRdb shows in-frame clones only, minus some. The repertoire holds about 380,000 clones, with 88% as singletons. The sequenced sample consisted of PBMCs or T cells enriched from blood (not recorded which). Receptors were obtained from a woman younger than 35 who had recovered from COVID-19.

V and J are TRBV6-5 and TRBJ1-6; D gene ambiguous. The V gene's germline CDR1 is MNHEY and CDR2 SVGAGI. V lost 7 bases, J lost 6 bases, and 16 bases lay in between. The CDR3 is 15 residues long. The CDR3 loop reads CASNDISWSNSPLHF. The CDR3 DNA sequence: TGTGCCAGCAACGATATAAGTTGGAGTAATTCACCCCTCCACTTT.

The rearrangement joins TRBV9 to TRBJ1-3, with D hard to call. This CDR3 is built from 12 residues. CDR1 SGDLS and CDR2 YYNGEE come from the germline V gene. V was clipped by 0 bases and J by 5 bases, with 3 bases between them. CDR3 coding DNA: TGTGCCAGCAGCGTAGACAGAAACACCATATATTTT. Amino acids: CASSVDRNTIYF.

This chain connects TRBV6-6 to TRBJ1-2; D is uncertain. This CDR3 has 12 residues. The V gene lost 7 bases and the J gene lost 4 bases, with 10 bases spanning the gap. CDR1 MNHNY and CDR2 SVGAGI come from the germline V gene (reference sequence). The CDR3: CASTPSGYGYTF. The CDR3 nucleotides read TGTGCCAGCACCCCCAGCGGCTATGGCTACACCTTC.

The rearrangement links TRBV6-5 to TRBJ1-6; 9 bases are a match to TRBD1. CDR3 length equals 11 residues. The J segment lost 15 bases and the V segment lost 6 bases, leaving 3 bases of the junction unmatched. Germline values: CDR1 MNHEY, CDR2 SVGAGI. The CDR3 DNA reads TGTGCCAGCAGAAGACAGGGGGACCTCCACTTT. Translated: CASRRQGDLHF.

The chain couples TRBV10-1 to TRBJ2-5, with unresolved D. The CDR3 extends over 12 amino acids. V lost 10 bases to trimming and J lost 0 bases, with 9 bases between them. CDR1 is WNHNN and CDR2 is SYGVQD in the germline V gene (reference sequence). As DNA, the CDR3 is TGCGCCACCCAGGAAAACCAAGAGACCCAGTACTTC. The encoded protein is CATQENQETQYF.

CDR3 DNA: TGCGCCAGCAGCCCCATCCCCGGGAGCAACGCGAACATTCAGTACTTC. This encodes CASSPIPGSNANIQYF. The V and J genes are TRBV4-3 and TRBJ2-4, with D perhaps TRBD2 (6 bases). From germline, CDR1 is LGHNA and CDR2 YSLEER. V lost 4 bases and J lost 7, with 20 bases in between. This CDR3 is 16 amino acids long.

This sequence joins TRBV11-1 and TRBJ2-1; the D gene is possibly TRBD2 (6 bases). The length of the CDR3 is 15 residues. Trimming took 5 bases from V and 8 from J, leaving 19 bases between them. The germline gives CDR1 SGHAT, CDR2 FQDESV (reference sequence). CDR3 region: CASSLGRLVPDEQFF. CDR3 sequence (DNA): TGTGCCAGCAGCCTAGGTCGACTAGTTCCGGATGAGCAGTTCTTC.

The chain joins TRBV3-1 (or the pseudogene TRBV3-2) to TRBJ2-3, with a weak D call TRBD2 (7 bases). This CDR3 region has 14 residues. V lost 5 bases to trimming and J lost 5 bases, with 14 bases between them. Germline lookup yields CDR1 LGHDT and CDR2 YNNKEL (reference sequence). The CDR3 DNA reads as TGTGCCAGCAGCTTAAGGGAGGGGGGAGATACGCAGTATTTT. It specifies CASSLREGGDTQYF.

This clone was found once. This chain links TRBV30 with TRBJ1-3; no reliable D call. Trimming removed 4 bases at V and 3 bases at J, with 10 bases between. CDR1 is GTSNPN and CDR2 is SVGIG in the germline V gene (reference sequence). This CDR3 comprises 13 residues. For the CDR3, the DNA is TGTGCCTGGAATATGGGCGATGGAAACACCATATATTTT. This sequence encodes CAWNMGDGNTIYF. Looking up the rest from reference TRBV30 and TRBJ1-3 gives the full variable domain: SQTIHQWPATLVQPVGSPLSLECTVEGTSNPNLYWYRQAAGRGLQLLFYSVGIGQISSEVPQNLSASRPQDRQFILSSKKLLLSDSGFYLCAWNMGDGNTIYFGEGSWLTVV.

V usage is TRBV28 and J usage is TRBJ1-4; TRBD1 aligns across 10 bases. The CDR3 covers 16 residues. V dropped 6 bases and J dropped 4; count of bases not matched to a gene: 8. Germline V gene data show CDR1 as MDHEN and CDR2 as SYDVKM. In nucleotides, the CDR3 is TGTGCCAGCAGGCGGACAGGGGGTCAAGATAATGAAAAACTGTTTTTT. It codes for CASRRTGGQDNEKLFF.

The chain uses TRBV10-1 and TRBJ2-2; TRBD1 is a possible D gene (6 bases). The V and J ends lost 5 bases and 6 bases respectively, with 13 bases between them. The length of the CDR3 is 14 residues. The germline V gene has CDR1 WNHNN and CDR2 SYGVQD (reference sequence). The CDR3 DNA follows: TGCGCCAGCAGTTTTGACAGGTTCCCCGGGGAGCTGTTTTTT. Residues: CASSFDRFPGELFF.

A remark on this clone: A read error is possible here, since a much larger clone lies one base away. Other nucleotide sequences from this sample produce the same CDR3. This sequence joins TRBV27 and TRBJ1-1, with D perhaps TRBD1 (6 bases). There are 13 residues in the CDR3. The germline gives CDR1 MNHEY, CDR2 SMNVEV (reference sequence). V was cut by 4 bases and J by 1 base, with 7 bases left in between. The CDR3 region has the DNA TGTGCCAGCAGTTACAGGGAGAACACTGAAGCTTTCTTT. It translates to CASSYRENTEAFF.

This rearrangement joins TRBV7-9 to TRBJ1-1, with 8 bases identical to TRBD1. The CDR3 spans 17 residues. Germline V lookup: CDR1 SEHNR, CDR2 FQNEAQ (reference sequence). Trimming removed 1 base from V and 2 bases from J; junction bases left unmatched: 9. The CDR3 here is CASSLVPRQGSNTEAFF. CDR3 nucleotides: TGTGCCAGCAGCTTAGTTCCTCGACAGGGGTCAAACACTGAAGCTTTCTTT.

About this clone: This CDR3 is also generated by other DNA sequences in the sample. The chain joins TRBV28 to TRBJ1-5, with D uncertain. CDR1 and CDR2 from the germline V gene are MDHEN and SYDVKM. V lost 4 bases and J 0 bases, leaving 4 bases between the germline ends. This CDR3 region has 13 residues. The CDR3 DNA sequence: TGTGCCAGCAGTTCCTATAGCAATCAGCCCCAGCATTTT. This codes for CASSSYSNQPQHF.

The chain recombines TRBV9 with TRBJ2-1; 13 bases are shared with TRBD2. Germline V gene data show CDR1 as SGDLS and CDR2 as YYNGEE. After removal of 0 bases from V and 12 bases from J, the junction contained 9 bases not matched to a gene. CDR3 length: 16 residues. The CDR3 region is CASSVGSGTSGVGQFF. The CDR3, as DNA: TGTGCCAGCAGCGTAGGTTCAGGGACTAGCGGGGTTGGGCAGTTCTTC.

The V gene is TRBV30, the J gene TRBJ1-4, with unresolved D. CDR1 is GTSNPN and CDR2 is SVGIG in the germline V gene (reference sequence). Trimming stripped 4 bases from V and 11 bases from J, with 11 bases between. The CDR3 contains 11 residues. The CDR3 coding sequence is TGTGCCTGGAATGGCTCCGGGAAACTGTTTTTT. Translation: CAWNGSGKLFF.

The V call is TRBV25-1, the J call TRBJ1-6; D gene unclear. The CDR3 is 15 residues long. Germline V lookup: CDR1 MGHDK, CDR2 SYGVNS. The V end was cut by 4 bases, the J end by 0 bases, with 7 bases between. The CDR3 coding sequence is TGTGCCAGCAGTGCCGATAGCTCCTATAATTCACCCCTCCACTTT. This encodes CASSADSSYNSPLHF.

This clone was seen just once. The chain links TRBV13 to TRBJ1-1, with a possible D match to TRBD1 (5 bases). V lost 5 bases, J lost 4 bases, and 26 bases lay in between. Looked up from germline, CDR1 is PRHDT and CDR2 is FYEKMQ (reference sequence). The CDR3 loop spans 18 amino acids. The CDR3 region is CASSPPTGLEGTGTEAFF. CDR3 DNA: TGTGCCAGCAGCCCTCCGACGGGACTTGAGGGGACGGGCACTGAAGCTTTCTTT.

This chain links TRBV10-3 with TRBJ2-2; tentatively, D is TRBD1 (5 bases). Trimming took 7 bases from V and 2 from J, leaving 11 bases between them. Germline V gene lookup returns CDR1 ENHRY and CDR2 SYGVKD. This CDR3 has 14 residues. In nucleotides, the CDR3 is TGTGCCATCAATCCCCAGGGCAACACCGGGGAGCTGTTTTTT. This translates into CAINPQGNTGELFF.

CDR3 nucleotides: TGCGCCAGCAGCTTGGCCGCGGAAATTAACTATGGCTACACCTTC. Protein sequence: CASSLAAEINYGYTF. J is TRBJ1-2 and V is TRBV5-1; D unclear. Germline V gives CDR1 SGHRS, CDR2 YFSETQ. The V gene lost 0 bases and the J gene lost 1 base, with 10 bases spanning the gap. CDR3 length: 15 amino acids.

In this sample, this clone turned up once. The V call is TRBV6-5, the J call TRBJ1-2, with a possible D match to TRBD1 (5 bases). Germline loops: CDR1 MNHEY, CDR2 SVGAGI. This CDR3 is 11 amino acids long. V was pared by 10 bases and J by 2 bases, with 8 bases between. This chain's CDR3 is CATTGNYGYTF. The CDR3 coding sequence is TGTGCCACCACAGGAAACTATGGCTACACCTTC.

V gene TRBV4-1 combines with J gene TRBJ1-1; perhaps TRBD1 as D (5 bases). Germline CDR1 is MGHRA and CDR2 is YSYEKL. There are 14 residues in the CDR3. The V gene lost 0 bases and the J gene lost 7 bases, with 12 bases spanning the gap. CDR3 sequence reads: CASSQDRDSNEAFF. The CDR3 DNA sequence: TGCGCCAGCAGCCAAGATCGTGACAGCAATGAAGCTTTCTTT.

This chain's CDR3 is CASSPWDSTNEKLFF. The CDR3 bases are TGCGCCAGCAGCCCATGGGACAGTACTAATGAAAAACTGTTTTTT. The V call is TRBV5-1, the J call TRBJ1-4; 7 bases line up with TRBD1. Trimming removed 4 bases from V and 2 bases from J; junction bases left unmatched: 5. CDR3 length equals 15 residues. Germline CDR1 and CDR2: SGHRS and YFSETQ.

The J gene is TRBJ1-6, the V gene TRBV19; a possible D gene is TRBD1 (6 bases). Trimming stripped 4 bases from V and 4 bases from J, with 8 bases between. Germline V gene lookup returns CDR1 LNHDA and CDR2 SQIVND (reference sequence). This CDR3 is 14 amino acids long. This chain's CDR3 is CASSSGQYNSPLHF. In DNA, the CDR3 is TGTGCCAGTAGTAGCGGACAGTATAATTCACCCCTCCACTTT.

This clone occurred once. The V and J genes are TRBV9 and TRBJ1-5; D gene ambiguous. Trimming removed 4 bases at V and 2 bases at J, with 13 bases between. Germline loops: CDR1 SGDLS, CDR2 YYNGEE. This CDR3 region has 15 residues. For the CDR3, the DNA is TGTGCCAGCAGCCCCGACATTAATGGCAATCAGCCCCAGCATTTT. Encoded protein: CASSPDINGNQPQHF.